What follows are 6 T cell receptor beta chains derived from one specimen sequenced in a study of Ad26.COV2.S vaccination and SARS-CoV-2 variants. The assay was immunoSEQ multiplex PCR, and TCRdb's table has in-frame clones only and misses some. Among around 310,000 clones listed, 90% were seen once. Treatment here: about 20 received Ad26.COV2.S at low or high dose, single or two shots; roughly 5 received placebo; per-sample allocation not given. The study sampled participants on day 63 after the first vaccine or placebo injection. Sequences were derived from peripheral blood, sampled in a trial of Ad26.COV2.S vaccine versus placebo. The receptors come from a person aged 18 to 65 who received the Ad26.COV2.S COVID-19 vaccine or a placebo.

The chain carries TRBV4-1 and TRBJ2-1, with a tentative D call TRBD1 (7 bases). The germline gives CDR1 MGHRA, CDR2 YSYEKL. This CDR3 spans 12 amino acids. V shed 4 bases and J shed 10 bases, with 11 bases lying between them. The CDR3 sequence: CASSPRGVEQFF. The CDR3 DNA reads TGCGCCAGCAGCCCCAGGGGGGTGGAGCAGTTCTTC.

In this sample, this clone turned up once. This chain connects TRBV5-6 to TRBJ2-5; 11 bases map to TRBD1. The V segment lost 4 bases and the J segment 7 bases; nucleotides outside the gene matches: 15. The CDR3 contains 17 residues. The germline CDR1 and CDR2 sequences are SGHDT and YYEEEE. CDR3 sequence (DNA): TGTGCCAGCAGCGCGATTCGGACAGGGGGCAGGGTGGCGACCCAGTACTTC. Translated: CASSAIRTGGRVATQYF.

This chain joins TRBV5-1 and TRBJ1-1; unclear D gene. CDR1 and CDR2 (germline): SGHRS, YFSETQ. V was clipped by 1 base and J by 1 base, with 8 bases between them. The CDR3 is 14 residues long. The DNA for the CDR3 is TGCGCCAGCAGCTTGTCGTCGACGAACACTGAAGCTTTCTTT. Translating it yields CASSLSSTNTEAFF. Combining the CDR3 with reference TRBV5-1 and TRBJ1-1 gives the whole variable domain KAGVTQTPRYLIKTRGQQVTLSCSPISGHRSVSWYQQTPGQGLQFLFEYFSETQRNKGNFPGRFSGRQFSNSRSEMNVSTLELGDSALYLCASSLSSTNTEAFFGQGTRLTVV.

This clone has only a few counts. The chain is built from TRBV19 and TRBJ1-2; 7 bases are a match to TRBD1. CDR3 length: 14 amino acids. After removal of 6 bases from V and 1 base from J, the junction contained 5 bases not matched to a gene. Germline CDR1 and CDR2: LNHDA and SQIVND (reference sequence). CDR3 nucleotide sequence: TGTGCCAGTAGCCGTGACAGGGTTAACTATGGCTACACCTTC. Its translation is CASSRDRVNYGYTF.

This rearrangement joins TRBV18 to TRBJ1-5, with D unresolved. Germline V gene data show CDR1 as KGHSH and CDR2 as LQKENI. This CDR3 has 15 amino acids. V lost 3 bases and J lost 1, with 10 bases in between. In nucleotides, the CDR3 is TGTGCCAGCTCACCGGGATCCATAAGCAATCAGCCCCAGCATTTT. It specifies CASSPGSISNQPQHF. Together with reference TRBV18 and TRBJ1-5, the CDR3 gives the full variable domain: NAGVMQNPRHLVRRRGQEARLRCSPMKGHSHVYWYRQLPEEGLKFMVYLQKENIIDESGMPKERFSAEFPKEGPSILRIQQVVRGDSAAYFCASSPGSISNQPQHFGDGTRLSIL.

The chain has TRBV24-1 and TRBJ1-1; D uncertain. This CDR3 region has 13 residues. Germline CDR1 KGHDR, CDR2 SFDVKD. The V end lost 4 bases, the J end lost 8 bases, and 13 bases lay between the germline ends. The CDR3 sequence: CATSDPIRGEAFF. For the CDR3, the DNA is TGTGCCACCAGTGACCCGATTCGGGGAGAAGCTTTCTTT.